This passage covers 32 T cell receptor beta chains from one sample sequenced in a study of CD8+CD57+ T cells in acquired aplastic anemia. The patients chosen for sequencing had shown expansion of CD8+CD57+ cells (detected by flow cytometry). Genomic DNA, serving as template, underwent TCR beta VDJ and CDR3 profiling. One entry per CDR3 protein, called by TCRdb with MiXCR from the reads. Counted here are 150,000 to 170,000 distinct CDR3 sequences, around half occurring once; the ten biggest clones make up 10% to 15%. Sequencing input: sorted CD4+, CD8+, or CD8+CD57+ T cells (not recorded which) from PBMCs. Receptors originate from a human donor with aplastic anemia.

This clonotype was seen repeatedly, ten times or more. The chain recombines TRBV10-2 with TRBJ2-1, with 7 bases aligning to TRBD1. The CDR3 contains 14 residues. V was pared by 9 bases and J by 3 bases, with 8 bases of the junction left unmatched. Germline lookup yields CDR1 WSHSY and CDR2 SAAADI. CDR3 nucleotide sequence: TGCGCCAGAGCCCGGGACAGTAACTACAATGAGCAGTTCTTC. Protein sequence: CARARDSNYNEQFF.

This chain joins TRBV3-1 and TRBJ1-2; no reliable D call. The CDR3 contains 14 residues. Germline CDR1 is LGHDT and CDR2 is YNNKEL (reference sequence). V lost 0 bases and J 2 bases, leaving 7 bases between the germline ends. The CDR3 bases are TGTGCCAGCAGCCAAGAAGCGGGGAACTATGGCTACACCTTC. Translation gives CASSQEAGNYGYTF. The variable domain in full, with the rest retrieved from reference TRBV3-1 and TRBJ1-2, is DTAVSQTPKYLVTQMGNDKSIKCEQNLGHDTMYWYKQDSKKFLKIMFSYNNKELIINETVPNRFSPKSPDKAHLNLHINSLELGDSAVYFCASSQEAGNYGYTFGSGTRLTVV.

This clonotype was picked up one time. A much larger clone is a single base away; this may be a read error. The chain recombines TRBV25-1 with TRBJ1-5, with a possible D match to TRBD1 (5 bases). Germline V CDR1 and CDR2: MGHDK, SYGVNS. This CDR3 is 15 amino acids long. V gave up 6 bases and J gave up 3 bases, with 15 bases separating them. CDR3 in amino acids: CASSSNWGSNQPQHF. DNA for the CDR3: TGTGCCAGCAGCTCAAACTGGGGGTCCAATCAGCCCCAGCATTTT.

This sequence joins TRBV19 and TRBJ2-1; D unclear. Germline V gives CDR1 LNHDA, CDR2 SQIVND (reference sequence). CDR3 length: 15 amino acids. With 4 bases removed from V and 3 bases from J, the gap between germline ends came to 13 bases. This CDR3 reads CASSRTPTDYNEQFF. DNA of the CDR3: TGTGCCAGTAGTAGAACCCCTACCGACTACAATGAGCAGTTCTTC.

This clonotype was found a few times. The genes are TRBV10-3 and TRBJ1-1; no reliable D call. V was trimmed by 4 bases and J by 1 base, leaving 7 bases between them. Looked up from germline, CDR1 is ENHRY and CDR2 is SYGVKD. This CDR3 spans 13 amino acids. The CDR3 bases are TGTGCCATCAGTGGCCAGGAGAACACTGAAGCTTTCTTT. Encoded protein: CAISGQENTEAFF.

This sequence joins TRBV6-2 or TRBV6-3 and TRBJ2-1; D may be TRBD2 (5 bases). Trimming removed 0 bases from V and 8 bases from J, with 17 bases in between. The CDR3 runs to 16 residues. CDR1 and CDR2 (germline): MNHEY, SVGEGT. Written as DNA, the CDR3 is TGTGCCAGCAGTTACTCGGTTGGACTCCTGAGGGATGAGCAGTTCTTC. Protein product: CASSYSVGLLRDEQFF.

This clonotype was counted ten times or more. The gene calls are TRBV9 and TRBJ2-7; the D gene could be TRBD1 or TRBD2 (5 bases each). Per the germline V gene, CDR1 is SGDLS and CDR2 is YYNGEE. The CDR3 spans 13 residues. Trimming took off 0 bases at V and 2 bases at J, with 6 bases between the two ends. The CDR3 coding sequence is TGTGCCAGCAGCGTAGGGGGGACCTACGAGCAGTACTTC. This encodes CASSVGGTYEQYF.

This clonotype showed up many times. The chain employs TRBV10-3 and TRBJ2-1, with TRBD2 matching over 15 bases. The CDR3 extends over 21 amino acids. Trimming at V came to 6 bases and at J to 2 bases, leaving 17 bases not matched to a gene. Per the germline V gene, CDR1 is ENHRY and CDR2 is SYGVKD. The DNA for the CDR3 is TGTGCCATCAGAGGGCGGACACTGGGACTAGCGGGGGGAAAACCCTACAATGAGCAGTTCTTC. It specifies CAIRGRTLGLAGGKPYNEQFF.

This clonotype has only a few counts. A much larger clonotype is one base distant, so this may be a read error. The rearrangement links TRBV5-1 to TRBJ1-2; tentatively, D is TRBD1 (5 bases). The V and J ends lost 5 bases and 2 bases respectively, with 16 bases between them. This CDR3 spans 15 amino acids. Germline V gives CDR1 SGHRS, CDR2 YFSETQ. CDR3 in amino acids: CASRSGMDKNYGYTF. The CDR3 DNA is TGCGCCAGCAGGTCGGGGATGGACAAGAACTATGGCTACACCTTC. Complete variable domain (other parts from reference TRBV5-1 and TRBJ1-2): KAGVTQTPRYLIKTRGQQVTLSCSPISGHRSVSWYQQTPGQGLQFLFEYFSETQRNKGNFPGRFSGRQFSNSRSEMNVSTLELGDSALYLCASRSGMDKNYGYTFGSGTRLTVV.

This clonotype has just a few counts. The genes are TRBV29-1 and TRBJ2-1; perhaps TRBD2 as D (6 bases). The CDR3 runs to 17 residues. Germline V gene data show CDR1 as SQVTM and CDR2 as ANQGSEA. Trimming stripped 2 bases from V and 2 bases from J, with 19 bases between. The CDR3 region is CSVENTGLPKTYNEQFF. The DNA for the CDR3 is TGCAGCGTTGAAAACACAGGACTACCGAAAACCTACAATGAGCAGTTCTTC.

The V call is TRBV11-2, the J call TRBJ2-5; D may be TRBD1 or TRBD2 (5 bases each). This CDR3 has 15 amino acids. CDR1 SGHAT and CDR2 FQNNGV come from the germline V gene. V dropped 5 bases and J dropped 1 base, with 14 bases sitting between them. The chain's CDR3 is CASSPGGGAQETQYF. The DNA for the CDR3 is TGTGCCAGCAGCCCAGGTGGGGGAGCCCAAGAGACCCAGTACTTC.

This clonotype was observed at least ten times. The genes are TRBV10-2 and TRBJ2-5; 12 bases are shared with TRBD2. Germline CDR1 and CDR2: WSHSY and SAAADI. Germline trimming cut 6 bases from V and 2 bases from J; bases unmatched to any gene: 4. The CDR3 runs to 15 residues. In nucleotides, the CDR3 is TGCGCCAGCAGCCGGCTAGCGGGGGGGCAAGAGACCCAGTACTTC. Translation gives CASSRLAGGQETQYF.

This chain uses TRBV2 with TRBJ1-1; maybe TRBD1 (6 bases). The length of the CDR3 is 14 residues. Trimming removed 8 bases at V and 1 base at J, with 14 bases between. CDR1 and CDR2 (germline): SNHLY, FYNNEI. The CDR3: CASRTGQTNTEAFF. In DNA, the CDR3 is TGTGCCAGCCGGACCGGACAGACGAACACTGAAGCTTTCTTT.

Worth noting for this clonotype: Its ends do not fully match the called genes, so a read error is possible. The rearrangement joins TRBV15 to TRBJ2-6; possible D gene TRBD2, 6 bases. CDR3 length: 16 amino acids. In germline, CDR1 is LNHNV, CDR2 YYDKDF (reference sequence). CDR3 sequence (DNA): TGTGCCACCAGCGAAACAACTAGCTCTGGGGCCAACGTCCTGGCCTTC. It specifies CATSETTSSGANVLAF. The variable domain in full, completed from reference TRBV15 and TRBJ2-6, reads DAMVIQNPRYQVTQFGKPVTLSCSQTLNHNVMYWYQQKSSQAPKLLFHYYDKDFNNEADTPDNFQSRRPNTSFCFLDIRSPGLGDTAMYLCATSETTSSGANVLAFGAGSRLTVL.

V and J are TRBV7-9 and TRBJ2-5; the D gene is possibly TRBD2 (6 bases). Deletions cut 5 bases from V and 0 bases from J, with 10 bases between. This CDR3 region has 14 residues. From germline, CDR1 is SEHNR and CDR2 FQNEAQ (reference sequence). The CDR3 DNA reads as TGTGCCAGCAGCCCCGAGCGGGACCAAGAGACCCAGTACTTC. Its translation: CASSPERDQETQYF.

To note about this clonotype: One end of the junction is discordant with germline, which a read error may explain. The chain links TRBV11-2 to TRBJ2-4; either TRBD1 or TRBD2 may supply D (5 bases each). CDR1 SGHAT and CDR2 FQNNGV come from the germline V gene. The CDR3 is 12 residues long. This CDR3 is CASSLIGTWPTF. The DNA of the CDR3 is TGTGCCAGCAGCTTAATCGGGACCTGGCCAACGTTC.

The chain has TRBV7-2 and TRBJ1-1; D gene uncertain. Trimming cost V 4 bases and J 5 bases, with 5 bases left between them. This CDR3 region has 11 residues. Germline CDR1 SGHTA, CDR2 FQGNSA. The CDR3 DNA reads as TGTGCCAGCAGCTCATGGACTGAAGCTTTCTTT. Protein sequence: CASSSWTEAFF.

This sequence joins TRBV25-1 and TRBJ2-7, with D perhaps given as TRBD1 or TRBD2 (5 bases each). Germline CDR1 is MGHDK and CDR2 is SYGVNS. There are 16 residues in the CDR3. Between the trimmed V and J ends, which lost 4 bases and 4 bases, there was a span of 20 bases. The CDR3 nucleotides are TGTGCCAGCAGTGCCCCTCTACCGGGACGAATTTACGAGCAGTACTTC. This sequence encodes CASSAPLPGRIYEQYF.

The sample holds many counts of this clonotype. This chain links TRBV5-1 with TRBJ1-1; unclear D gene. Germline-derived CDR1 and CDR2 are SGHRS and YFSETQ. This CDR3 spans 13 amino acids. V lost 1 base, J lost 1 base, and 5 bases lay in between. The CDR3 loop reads CASSLNTNTEAFF. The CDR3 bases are TGCGCCAGCAGCTTGAACACGAACACTGAAGCTTTCTTT.

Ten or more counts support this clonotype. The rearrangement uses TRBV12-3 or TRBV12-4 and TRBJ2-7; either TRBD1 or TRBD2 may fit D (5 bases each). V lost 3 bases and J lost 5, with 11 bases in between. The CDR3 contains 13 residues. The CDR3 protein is CASSFRELDEQYF. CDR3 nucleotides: TGTGCCAGCAGTTTCAGGGAGTTGGACGAGCAGTACTTC.

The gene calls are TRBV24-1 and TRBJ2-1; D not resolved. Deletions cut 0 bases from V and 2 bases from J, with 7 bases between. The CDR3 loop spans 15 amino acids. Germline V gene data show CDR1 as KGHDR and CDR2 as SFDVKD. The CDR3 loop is CATSDLSDTYNEQFF. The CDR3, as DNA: TGTGCCACCAGTGATTTGAGCGATACCTACAATGAGCAGTTCTTC.

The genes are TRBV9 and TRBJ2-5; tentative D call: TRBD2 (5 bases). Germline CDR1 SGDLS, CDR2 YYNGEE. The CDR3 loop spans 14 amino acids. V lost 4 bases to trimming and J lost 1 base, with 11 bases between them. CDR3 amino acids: CASSPRLLQETQYF. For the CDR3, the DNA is TGTGCCAGCAGCCCGCGACTACTCCAAGAGACCCAGTACTTC.

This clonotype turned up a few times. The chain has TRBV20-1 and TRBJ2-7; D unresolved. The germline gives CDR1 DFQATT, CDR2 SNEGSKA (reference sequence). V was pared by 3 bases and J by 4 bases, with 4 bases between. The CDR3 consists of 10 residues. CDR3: CSASAYEQYF. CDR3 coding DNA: TGCAGTGCTAGTGCTTACGAGCAGTACTTC.

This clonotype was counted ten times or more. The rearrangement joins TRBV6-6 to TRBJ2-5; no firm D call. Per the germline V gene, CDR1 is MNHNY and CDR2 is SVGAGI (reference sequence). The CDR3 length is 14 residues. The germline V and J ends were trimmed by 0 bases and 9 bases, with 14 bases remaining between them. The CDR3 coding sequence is TGTGCCAGCAGTTACTCGTCCTCCCGAGGTGCCCAGTACTTC. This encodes CASSYSSSRGAQYF.

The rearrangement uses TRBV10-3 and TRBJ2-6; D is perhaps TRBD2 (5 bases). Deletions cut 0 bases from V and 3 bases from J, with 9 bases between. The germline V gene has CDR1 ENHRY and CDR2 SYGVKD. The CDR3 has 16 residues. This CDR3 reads CAISESEEGGANVLTF. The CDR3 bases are TGTGCCATCAGTGAGTCGGAGGAAGGTGGGGCCAACGTCCTGACTTTC.

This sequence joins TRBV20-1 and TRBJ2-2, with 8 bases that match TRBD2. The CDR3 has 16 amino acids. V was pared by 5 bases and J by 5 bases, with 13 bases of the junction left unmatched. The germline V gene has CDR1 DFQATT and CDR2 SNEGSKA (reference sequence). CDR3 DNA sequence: TGCAGTGCTGTGAAAGGGACTAGAGGTCTTACCGGGGAGCTGTTTTTT. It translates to CSAVKGTRGLTGELFF.

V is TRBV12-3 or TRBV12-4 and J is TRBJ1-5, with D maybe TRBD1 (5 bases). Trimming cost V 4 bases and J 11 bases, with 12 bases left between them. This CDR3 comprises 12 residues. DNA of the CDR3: TGTGCCAGCAGTTCCAATAGGGGCGCCCAGCATTTT. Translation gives CASSSNRGAQHF.

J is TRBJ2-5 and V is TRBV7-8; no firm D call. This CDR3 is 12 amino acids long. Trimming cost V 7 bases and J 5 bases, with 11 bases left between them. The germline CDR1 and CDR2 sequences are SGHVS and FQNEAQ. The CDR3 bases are TGTGCCAGCACCCTCCTGGCTGAGACCCAGTACTTC. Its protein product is CASTLLAETQYF.

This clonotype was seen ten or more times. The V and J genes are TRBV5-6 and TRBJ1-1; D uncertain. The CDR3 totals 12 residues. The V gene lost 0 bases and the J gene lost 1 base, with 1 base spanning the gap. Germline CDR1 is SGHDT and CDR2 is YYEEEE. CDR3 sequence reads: CASSLANTEAFF. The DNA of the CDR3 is TGTGCCAGCAGCTTGGCGAACACTGAAGCTTTCTTT.

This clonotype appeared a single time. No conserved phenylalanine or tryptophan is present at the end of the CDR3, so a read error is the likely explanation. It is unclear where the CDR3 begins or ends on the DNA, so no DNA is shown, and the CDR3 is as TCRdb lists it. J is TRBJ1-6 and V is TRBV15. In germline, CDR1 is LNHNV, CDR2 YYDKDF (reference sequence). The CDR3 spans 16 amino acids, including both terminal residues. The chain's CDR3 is CATSRDPSSYNSPLQI.

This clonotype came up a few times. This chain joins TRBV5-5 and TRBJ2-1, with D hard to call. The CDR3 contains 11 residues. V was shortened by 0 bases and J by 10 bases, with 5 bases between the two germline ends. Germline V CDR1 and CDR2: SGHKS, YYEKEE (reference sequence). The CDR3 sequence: CASSLAREQFF. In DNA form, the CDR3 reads TGTGCCAGCAGCTTGGCTCGGGAGCAGTTCTTC.

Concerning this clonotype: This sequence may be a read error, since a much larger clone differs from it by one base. CDR3 in amino acids: CASSSGGISGNTIYF. The CDR3 DNA reads TGTGCCAGCAGCTCCGGCGGAATCTCTGGAAACACCATATATTTT. The rearrangement joins TRBV7-9 to TRBJ1-3; D not certain. The V end was cut by 4 bases, the J end by 0 bases, with 10 bases between. CDR1 and CDR2 from the germline V gene are SEHNR and FQNEAQ (reference sequence). The CDR3 extends over 15 amino acids. The whole variable domain, filled in from reference TRBV7-9 and TRBJ1-3, reads DTGVSQNPRHKITKRGQNVTFRCDPISEHNRLYWYRQTLGQGPEFLTYFQNEAQLEKSRLLSDRFSAERPKGSFSTLEIQRTEQGDSAMYLCASSSGGISGNTIYFGEGSWLTVV.